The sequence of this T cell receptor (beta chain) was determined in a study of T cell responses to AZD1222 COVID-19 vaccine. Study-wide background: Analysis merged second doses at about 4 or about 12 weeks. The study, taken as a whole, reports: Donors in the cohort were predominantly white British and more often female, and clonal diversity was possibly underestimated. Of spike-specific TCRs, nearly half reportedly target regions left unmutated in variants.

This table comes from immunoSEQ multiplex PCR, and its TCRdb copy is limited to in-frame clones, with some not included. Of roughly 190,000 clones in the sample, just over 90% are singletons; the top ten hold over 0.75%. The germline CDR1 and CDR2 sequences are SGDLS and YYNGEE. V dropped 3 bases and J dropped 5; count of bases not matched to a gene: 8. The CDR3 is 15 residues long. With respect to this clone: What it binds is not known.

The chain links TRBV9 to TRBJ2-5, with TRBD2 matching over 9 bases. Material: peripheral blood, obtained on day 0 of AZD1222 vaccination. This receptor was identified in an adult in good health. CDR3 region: CASSASSGVLETQYF. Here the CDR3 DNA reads TGTGCCAGCAGCGCCTCTAGCGGGGTCCTCGAGACCCAGTACTTC.